This TCR beta chain was observed in a study of cytomegalovirus exposure and HLA in healthy donors. PCR amplification relied on 60 Vbeta primers (plus 13 Jbeta primers). As handled by the study authors: The count from a later analysis was tens of millions of unique TCR beta chains, 9 million to 12 million of them shared. The protocol was immunoSEQ multiplex PCR, while the TCRdb copy is restricted to in-frame clones and leaves out a portion. V, J and clone size reflect that table, while D and trimming were determined from the DNA. Of over 150,000 clones listed, about four fifths are singletons. V was cut by 0 bases and J by 5 bases, with 9 bases left in between. The CDR3 runs to 14 residues. Germline assignment: CDR1 SGDLS and CDR2 YYNGEE. The study's findings and limits: It was only CMV serostatus that was available as immune exposure information. Some V segments, TRBV6-2 and TRBV6-3 among them, were indistinguishable and were therefore excluded. Later on, analysis showed that most CMV-associated TCR beta chains appeared to be HLA-restricted.

Concerning this clone: Its antigen is still unknown.

V usage is TRBV9 and J usage is TRBJ1-5, with D unresolved. The sequencing input was PBMCs. The source is a woman in her forties or fifties in good health and CMV-seropositive. DNA for the CDR3: TGTGCCAGCAGCGTAGACGGGTTATATCAGCCCCAGCATTTT. As protein: CASSVDGLYQPQHF.